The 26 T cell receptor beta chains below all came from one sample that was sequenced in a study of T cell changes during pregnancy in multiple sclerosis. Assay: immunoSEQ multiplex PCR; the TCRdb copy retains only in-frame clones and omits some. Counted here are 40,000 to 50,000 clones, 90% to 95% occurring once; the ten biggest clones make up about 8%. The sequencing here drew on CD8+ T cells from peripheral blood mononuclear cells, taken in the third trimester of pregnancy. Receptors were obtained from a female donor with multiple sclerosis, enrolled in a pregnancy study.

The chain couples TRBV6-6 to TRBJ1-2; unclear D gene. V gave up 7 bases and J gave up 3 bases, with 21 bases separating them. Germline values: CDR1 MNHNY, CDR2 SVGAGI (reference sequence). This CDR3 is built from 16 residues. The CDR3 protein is CASNPLAGYGDYGYTF. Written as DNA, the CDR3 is TGTGCCAGCAACCCCCTCGCGGGGTATGGAGACTATGGCTACACCTTC.

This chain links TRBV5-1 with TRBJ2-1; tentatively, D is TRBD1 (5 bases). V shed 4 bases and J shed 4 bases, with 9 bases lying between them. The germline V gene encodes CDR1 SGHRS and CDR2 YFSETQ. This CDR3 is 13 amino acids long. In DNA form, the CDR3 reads TGCGCCAGCAGCATAGCAGGGTACAATGAGCAGTTCTTC. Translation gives CASSIAGYNEQFF. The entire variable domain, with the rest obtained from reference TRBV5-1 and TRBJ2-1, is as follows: KAGVTQTPRYLIKTRGQQVTLSCSPISGHRSVSWYQQTPGQGLQFLFEYFSETQRNKGNFPGRFSGRQFSNSRSEMNVSTLELGDSALYLCASSIAGYNEQFFGPGTRLTVL.

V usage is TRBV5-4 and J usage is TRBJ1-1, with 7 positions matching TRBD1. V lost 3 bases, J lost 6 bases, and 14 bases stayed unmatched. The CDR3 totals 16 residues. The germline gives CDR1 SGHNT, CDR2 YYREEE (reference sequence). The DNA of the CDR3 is TGTGCCAGCAGCTCTGGTTCGGGACAGTCGTTGGCTGAAGCTTTCTTT. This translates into CASSSGSGQSLAEAFF.

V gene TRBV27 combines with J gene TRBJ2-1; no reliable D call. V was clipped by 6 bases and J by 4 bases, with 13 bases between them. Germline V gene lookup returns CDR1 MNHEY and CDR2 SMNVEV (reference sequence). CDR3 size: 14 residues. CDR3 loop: CASSYGGIYNEQFF. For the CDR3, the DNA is TGTGCCAGCAGCTACGGCGGCATATACAATGAGCAGTTCTTC.

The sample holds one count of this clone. The CDR3: CASKLAGEGEQYF. DNA for the CDR3: TGTGCCAGCAAACTAGCGGGAGAGGGGGAGCAGTACTTC. The chain links TRBV28 to TRBJ2-7, with 11 bases that match TRBD2. After removal of 7 bases from V and 7 bases from J, the junction contained 6 bases not matched to a gene. The CDR3 loop spans 13 amino acids. The germline V gene encodes CDR1 MDHEN and CDR2 SYDVKM.

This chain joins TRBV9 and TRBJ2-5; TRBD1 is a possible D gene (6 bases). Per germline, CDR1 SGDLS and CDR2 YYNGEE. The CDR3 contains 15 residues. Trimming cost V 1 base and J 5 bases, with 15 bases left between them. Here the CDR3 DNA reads TGTGCCAGCAGCGTATCTCCAGGGGAGTTGGAGACCCAGTACTTC. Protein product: CASSVSPGELETQYF.

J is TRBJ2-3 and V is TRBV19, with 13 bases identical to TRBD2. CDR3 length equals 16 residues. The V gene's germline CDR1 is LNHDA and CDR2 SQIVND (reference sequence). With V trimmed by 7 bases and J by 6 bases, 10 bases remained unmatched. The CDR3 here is CASTPGLAGPRDTQYF. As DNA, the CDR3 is TGTGCCAGTACCCCGGGACTAGCGGGGCCGAGGGATACGCAGTATTTT.

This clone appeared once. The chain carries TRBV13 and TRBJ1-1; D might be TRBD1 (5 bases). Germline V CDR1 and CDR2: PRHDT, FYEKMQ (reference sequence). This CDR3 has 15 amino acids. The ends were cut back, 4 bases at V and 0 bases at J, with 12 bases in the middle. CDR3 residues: CASSSGLLLNTEAFF. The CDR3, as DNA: TGTGCCAGCAGCTCGGGACTCCTTTTGAACACTGAAGCTTTCTTT.

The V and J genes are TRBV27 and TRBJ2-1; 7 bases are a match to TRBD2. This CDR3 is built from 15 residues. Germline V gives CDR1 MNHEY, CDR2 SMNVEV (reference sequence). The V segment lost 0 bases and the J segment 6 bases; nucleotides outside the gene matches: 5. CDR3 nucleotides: TGTGCCAGCAGTTTATCGGGAGGGCCGATCAATGAGCAGTTCTTC. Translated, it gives CASSLSGGPINEQFF.

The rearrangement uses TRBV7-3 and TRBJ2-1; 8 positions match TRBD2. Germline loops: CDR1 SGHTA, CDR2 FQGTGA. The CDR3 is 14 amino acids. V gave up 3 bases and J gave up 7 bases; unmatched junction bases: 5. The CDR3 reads CASSLGLGGNEQFF. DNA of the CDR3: TGTGCCAGCAGCTTGGGACTAGGGGGGAATGAGCAGTTCTTC.

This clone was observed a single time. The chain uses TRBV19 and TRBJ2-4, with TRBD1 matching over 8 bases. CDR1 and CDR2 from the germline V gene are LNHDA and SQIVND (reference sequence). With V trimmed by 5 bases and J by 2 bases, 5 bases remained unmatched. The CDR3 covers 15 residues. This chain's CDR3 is CASSLSGGPKNIQYF. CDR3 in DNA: TGTGCCAGTAGTCTGTCAGGGGGCCCCAAAAACATTCAGTACTTC.

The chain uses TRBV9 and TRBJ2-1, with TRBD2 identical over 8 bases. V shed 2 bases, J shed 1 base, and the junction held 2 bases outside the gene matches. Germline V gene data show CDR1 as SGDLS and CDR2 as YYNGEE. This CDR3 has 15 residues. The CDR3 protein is CASSVSGASYNEQFF. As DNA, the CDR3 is TGTGCCAGCAGCGTTAGCGGGGCGTCCTACAATGAGCAGTTCTTC.

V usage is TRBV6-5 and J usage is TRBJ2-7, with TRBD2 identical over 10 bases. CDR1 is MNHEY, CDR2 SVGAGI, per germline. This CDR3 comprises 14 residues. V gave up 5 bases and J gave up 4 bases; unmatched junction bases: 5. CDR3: CASSAGTSDYEQYF. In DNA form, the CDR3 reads TGTGCCAGCAGTGCCGGGACTAGCGATTACGAGCAGTACTTC.

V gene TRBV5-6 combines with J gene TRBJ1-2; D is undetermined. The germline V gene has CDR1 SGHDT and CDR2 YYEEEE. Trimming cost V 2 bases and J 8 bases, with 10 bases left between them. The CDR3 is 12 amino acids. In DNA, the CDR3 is TGTGCCAGCAGCTTAACGGTTACCGGCTACACCTTC. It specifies CASSLTVTGYTF.

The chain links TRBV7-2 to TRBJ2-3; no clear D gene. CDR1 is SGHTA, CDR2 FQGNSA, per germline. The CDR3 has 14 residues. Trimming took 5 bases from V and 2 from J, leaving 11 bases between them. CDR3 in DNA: TGTGCCAGCAGCCTGGTCAGAAACACAGATACGCAGTATTTT. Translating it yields CASSLVRNTDTQYF.

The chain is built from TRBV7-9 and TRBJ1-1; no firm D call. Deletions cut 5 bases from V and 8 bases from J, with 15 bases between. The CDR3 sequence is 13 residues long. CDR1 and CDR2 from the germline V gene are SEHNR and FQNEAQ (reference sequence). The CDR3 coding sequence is TGTGCCAGCAGCCAGGAGGGTGGAGTCGAAGCTTTCTTT. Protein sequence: CASSQEGGVEAFF.

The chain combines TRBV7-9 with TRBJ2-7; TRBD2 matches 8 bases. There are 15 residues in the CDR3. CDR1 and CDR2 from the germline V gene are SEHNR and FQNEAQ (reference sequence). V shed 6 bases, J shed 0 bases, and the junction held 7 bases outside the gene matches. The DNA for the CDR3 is TGTGCCAGCAGTCGAGCGGGAGCCCCCTCCTACGAGCAGTACTTC. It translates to CASSRAGAPSYEQYF.

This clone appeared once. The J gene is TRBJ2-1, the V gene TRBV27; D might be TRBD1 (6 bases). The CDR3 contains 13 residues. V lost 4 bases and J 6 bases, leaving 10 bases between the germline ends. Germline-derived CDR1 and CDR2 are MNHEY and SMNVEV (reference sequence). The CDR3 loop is CASSSLTGNEQFF. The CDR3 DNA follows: TGTGCCAGCAGTTCCCTGACAGGCAATGAGCAGTTCTTC.

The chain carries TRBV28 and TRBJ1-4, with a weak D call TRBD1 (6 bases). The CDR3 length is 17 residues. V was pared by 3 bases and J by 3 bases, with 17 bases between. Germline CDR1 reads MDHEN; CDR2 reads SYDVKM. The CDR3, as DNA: TGTGCCAGCAGTTTCCTACGCTTGGACAGTTCTAATGAAAAACTGTTTTTT. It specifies CASSFLRLDSSNEKLFF. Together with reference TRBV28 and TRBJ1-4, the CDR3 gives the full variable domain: DVKVTQSSRYLVKRTGEKVFLECVQDMDHENMFWYRQDPGLGLRLIYFSYDVKMKEKGDIPEGYSVSREKKERFSLILESASTNQTSMYLCASSFLRLDSSNEKLFFGSGTQLSVL.

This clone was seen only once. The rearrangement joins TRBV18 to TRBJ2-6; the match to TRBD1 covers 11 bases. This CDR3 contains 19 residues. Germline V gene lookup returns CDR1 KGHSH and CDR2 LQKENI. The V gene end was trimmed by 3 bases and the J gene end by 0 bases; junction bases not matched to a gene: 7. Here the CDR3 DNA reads TGTGCCAGCTCACCTTTCGGACAGGGGGCTGACTCTGGGGCCAACGTCCTGACTTTC. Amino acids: CASSPFGQGADSGANVLTF.

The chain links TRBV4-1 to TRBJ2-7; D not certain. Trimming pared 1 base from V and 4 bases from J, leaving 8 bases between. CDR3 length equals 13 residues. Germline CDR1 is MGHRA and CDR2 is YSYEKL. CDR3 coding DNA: TGCGCCAGCAGCCAAGTAACAGAATACGAGCAGTACTTC. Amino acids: CASSQVTEYEQYF.

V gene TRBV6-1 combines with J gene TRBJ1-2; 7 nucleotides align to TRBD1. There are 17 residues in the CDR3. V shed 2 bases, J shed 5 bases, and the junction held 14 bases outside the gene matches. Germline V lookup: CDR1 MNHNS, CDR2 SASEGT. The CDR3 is CASSETGQTPPDYGYTF. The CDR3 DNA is TGTGCCAGCAGTGAAACGGGACAGACACCTCCCGATTATGGCTACACCTTC.

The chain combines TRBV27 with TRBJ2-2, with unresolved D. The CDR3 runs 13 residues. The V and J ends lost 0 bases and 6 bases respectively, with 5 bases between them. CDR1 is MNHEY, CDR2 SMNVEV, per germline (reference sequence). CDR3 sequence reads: CASSLSRAGELFF. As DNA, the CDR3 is TGTGCCAGCAGTTTATCGAGAGCCGGGGAGCTGTTTTTT.

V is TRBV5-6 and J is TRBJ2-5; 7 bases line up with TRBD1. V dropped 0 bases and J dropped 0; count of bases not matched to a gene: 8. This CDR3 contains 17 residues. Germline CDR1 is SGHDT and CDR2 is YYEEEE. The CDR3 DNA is TGTGCCAGCAGCTTGGAAGGCCAGGGGGTTTACCAAGAGACCCAGTACTTC. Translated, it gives CASSLEGQGVYQETQYF.

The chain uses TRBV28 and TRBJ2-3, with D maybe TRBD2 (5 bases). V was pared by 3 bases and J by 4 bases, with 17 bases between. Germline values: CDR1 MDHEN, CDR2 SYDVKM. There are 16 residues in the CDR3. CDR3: CASSLLGPGWADTQYF. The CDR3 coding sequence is TGTGCCAGCAGTTTGTTAGGTCCGGGATGGGCAGATACGCAGTATTTT.

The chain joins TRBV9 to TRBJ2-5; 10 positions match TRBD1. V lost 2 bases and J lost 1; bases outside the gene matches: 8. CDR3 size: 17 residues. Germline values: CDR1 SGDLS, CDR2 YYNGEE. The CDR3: CASSVSGTGAFQETQYF. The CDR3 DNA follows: TGTGCCAGCAGCGTTTCGGGGACAGGGGCCTTCCAAGAGACCCAGTACTTC.